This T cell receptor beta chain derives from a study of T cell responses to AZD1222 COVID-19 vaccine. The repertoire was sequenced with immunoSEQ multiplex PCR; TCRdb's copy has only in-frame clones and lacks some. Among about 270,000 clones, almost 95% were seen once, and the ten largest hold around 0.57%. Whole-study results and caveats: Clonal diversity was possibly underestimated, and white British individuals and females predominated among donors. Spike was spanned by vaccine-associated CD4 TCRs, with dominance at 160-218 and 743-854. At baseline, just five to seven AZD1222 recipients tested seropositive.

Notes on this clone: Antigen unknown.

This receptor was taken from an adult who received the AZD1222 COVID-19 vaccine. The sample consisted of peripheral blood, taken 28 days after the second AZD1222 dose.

CDR3 loop: CATSRDTAATEAFF. The CDR3 region has the DNA TGTGCCACCAGCAGAGATACGGCTGCAACTGAAGCTTTCTTT. The chain combines TRBV15 with TRBJ1-1; D is ambiguous. V gave up 0 bases and J gave up 5 bases, with 10 bases separating them. The germline gives CDR1 LNHNV, CDR2 YYDKDF (reference sequence). The CDR3 totals 14 residues.